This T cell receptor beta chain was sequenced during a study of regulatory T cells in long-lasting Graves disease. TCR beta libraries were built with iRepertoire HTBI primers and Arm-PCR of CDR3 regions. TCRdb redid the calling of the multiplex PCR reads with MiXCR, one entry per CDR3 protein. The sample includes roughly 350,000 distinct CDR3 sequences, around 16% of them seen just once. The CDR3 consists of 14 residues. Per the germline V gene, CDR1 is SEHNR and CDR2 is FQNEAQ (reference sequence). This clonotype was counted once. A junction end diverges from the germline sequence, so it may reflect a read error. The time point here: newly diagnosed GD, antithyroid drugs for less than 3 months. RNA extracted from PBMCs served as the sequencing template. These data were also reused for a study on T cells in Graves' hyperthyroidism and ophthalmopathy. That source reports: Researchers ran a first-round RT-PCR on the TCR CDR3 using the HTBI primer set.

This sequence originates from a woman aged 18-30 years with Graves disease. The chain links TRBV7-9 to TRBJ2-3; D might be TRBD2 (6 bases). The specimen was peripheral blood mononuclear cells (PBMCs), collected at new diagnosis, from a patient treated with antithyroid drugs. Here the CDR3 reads CASSLAQDTDTQYF. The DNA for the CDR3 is TGTGCCAGCAGCCTAGCGCAGGACACAGATACGCAGTATTTT.